This entry lists 20 T cell receptor beta chains sequenced from one sample in a study of blood T cell repertoires in COVID-19. Method: immunoSEQ multiplex PCR; TCRdb's copy keeps in-frame clones and lacks some. Seen here are 150,000 to 200,000 clones, over 80% observed once, and the top ten hold around 5.1%. The specimen was PBMCs or T cells enriched from blood (not recorded which). These receptors all stem from a man between 65 and 85 years old who had been exposed to COVID-19.

The rearrangement links TRBV7-2 to TRBJ2-7; 11 nucleotides align to TRBD2. CDR3 length equals 16 residues. With V trimmed by 5 bases and J by 5 bases, 11 bases remained unmatched. Per the germline V gene, CDR1 is SGHTA and CDR2 is FQGNSA. The chain's CDR3 is CASSHGTSGRQDEQYF. The CDR3 DNA sequence: TGTGCCAGCAGCCACGGGACTAGCGGCCGTCAGGACGAGCAGTACTTC.

V and J are TRBV27 and TRBJ2-3; TRBD2 matches at 11 bases. Germline CDR1 is MNHEY and CDR2 is SMNVEV (reference sequence). V lost 8 bases to trimming and J lost 2 bases; unmatched junction nucleotides: 12. There are 17 residues in the CDR3. The CDR3 loop is CASSLLGLADITDTQYF. The CDR3 bases are TGTGCCAGCTCCCTCTTGGGACTAGCGGATATCACAGATACGCAGTATTTT.

The V and J genes are TRBV5-1 and TRBJ1-6; 9 positions match TRBD1. CDR3 length: 15 residues. The germline V gene encodes CDR1 SGHRS and CDR2 YFSETQ. Germline trimming cut 0 bases from V and 9 bases from J; bases unmatched to any gene: 4. Here the CDR3 reads CASSLAGQGFSPLHF. In DNA, the CDR3 is TGCGCCAGCAGCTTGGCGGGACAGGGATTTTCACCCCTCCACTTT.

V is TRBV4-3 and J is TRBJ2-5, with a tentative D call TRBD2 (5 bases). Trimming left V 3 bases short and J 3 bases short, with 14 bases between. Germline-derived CDR1 and CDR2 are LGHNA and YSLEER. CDR3 length equals 15 residues. CDR3: CASSHQTSTEETQYF. In DNA, the CDR3 is TGCGCCAGCAGCCACCAAACTAGTACCGAAGAGACCCAGTACTTC.

This chain links TRBV5-6 with TRBJ2-2, with 7 positions matching TRBD1. J lost 5 bases, V lost 0 bases, and 4 bases had no gene match. This CDR3 is 15 amino acids long. The germline CDR1 and CDR2 sequences are SGHDT and YYEEEE. In DNA form, the CDR3 reads TGTGCCAGCAGCTTGGACAGGGGAGTAACCGGGGAGCTGTTTTTT. Residues: CASSLDRGVTGELFF.

The chain is built from TRBV30 and TRBJ2-5; 14 bases are a match to TRBD2. The germline gives CDR1 GTSNPN, CDR2 SVGIG (reference sequence). V lost 3 bases and J lost 5; bases outside the gene matches: 11. CDR3 length: 17 residues. In nucleotides, the CDR3 is TGTGCCTGGAGCCGATTCGGACTAGCGGGGGGAGGGGAGACCCAGTACTTC. It translates to CAWSRFGLAGGGETQYF.

This clone has only a few counts. CDR3 loop: CASSQDQALAGDNEQFF. In DNA, the CDR3 is TGTGCCAGCAGCCAAGATCAGGCCCTAGCGGGAGACAATGAGCAGTTCTTC. The chain employs TRBV3-1 (or the pseudogene TRBV3-2) and TRBJ2-1; 10 nucleotides align to TRBD2. This CDR3 region has 17 residues. V lost 0 bases and J lost 5; bases outside the gene matches: 7. CDR1 and CDR2 from the germline V gene are LGHDT and YNNKEL (reference sequence).

The sample holds one count of this clone. This rearrangement joins TRBV7-2 to TRBJ2-1; 9 nucleotides match TRBD1. The junction had 9 bases not matched to a gene; V was cut back by 5 bases and J by 7 bases. The CDR3 consists of 15 residues. Germline CDR1 is SGHTA and CDR2 is FQGNSA. This CDR3 is CASSLSRDRANEQFF. The CDR3 DNA reads as TGTGCCAGCAGCCTGTCCCGGGACAGGGCGAATGAGCAGTTCTTC.

This clone was seen a few times. J is TRBJ1-2 and V is TRBV24-1; 8 bases match TRBD1. Trimming took 4 bases from V and 8 from J; bases not matched to a gene: 5. The CDR3 contains 13 residues. The germline V gene has CDR1 KGHDR and CDR2 SFDVKD. DNA for the CDR3: TGTGCCACCAGTGAGACCAGGGGGCGAGGCTACACCTTC. Translation: CATSETRGRGYTF.

The chain employs TRBV29-1 and TRBJ1-1, with D hard to call. The length of the CDR3 is 12 residues. Germline values: CDR1 SQVTM, CDR2 ANQGSEA. Trimming shortened V by 5 bases and J by 5 bases, and 12 bases separated the two germline ends. The CDR3 DNA reads as TGCAGCGTTACCACCGCACGGACTGAAGCTTTCTTT. This translates into CSVTTARTEAFF.

CDR3 in amino acids: CASSRGTGGEKLFF. The CDR3 bases are TGTGCCAGCAGTAGAGGGACAGGGGGAGAAAAACTGTTTTTT. The chain combines TRBV27 with TRBJ1-4; 11 bases line up with TRBD1. The ends lost 5 bases at V and 8 bases at J; junction bases unmatched: 4. Looked up from germline, CDR1 is MNHEY and CDR2 is SMNVEV (reference sequence). The CDR3 extends over 14 amino acids.

The chain uses TRBV5-1 and TRBJ2-2; TRBD2 matches 8 bases. Germline loops: CDR1 SGHRS, CDR2 YFSETQ. The V gene end was trimmed by 4 bases and the J gene end by 4 bases; junction bases not matched to a gene: 6. This CDR3 is built from 15 residues. The DNA of the CDR3 is TGCGCCAGCAGCCGTAGCGGGATCCTCACCGGGGAGCTGTTTTTT. Translation: CASSRSGILTGELFF.

This chain uses TRBV5-5 with TRBJ1-1; unclear D gene. Germline CDR1 is SGHKS and CDR2 is YYEKEE (reference sequence). Trimming pared 3 bases from V and 2 bases from J, leaving 14 bases between. The CDR3 consists of 15 residues. The CDR3 DNA follows: TGTGCCAGCAGCTGGGTGTGGGGAGTAAACACTGAAGCTTTCTTT. This encodes CASSWVWGVNTEAFF.

J is TRBJ1-4 and V is TRBV3-1 (or the pseudogene TRBV3-2); a weak D match, TRBD1 (5 bases). Germline V gives CDR1 LGHDT, CDR2 YNNKEL (reference sequence). The CDR3 runs to 12 residues. Trimming took off 1 base at V and 13 bases at J, with 10 bases between the two ends. The CDR3 loop reads CASSQGRGGLFF. CDR3 coding DNA: TGTGCCAGCAGCCAAGGGAGGGGAGGACTGTTTTTT.

The chain joins TRBV6-2 or TRBV6-3 to TRBJ2-7, with D possibly being TRBD2 (5 bases). Germline loops: CDR1 MNHEY, CDR2 SVGEGT. The CDR3 length is 14 residues. V shed 2 bases and J shed 5 bases, with 13 bases lying between them. This CDR3 is CASSYELASDEQYF. In DNA form, the CDR3 reads TGTGCCAGCAGTTACGAGCTAGCCTCGGACGAGCAGTACTTC.

This clone was seen just once. V usage is TRBV7-9 and J usage is TRBJ1-6; D remains unclear. The germline V gene encodes CDR1 SEHNR and CDR2 FQNEAQ (reference sequence). The CDR3 sequence is 13 residues long. V lost 5 bases and J lost 5, with 7 bases in between. CDR3 DNA: TGTGCCAGCAGCCGCGGGGATAATTCACCCCTCCACTTT. Amino acid sequence: CASSRGDNSPLHF.

This clone appeared a few times. This rearrangement joins TRBV27 to TRBJ2-1, with 14 bases fitting TRBD2. CDR1 and CDR2 from the germline V gene are MNHEY and SMNVEV (reference sequence). The CDR3 sequence is 19 residues long. The J segment lost 5 bases and the V segment lost 6 bases, leaving 15 bases of the junction unmatched. DNA of the CDR3: TGTGCCAGCAGCCTCCAGACTAGCGGGAGGGCCTATGGGCACAATGAGCAGTTCTTC. Translated: CASSLQTSGRAYGHNEQFF.

The rearrangement joins TRBV6-6 to TRBJ2-1, with D possibly TRBD2 on 6 matching bases. In germline, CDR1 is MNHNY, CDR2 SVGAGI (reference sequence). V lost 7 bases, J lost 8 bases, and 15 bases lay in between. This CDR3 has 13 residues. CDR3 loop: CASTAGPRYEQFF. The CDR3 nucleotides are TGTGCCAGCACGGCGGGACCAAGGTATGAGCAGTTCTTC.

The rearrangement joins TRBV28 to TRBJ1-5; D is uncertain. Germline V gives CDR1 MDHEN, CDR2 SYDVKM. Trimming cost V 8 bases and J 4 bases, with 15 bases left between them. This CDR3 is built from 14 residues. The CDR3, as DNA: TGTGCCAGCCACCGTAGTCATTTGAATCAGCCCCAGCATTTT. It codes for CASHRSHLNQPQHF.

The rearrangement links TRBV28 to TRBJ1-4; 7 bases are a match to TRBD1. This CDR3 is built from 17 residues. The germline V gene has CDR1 MDHEN and CDR2 SYDVKM. The J segment lost 8 bases and the V segment lost 1 base, leaving 13 bases of the junction unmatched. CDR3 nucleotide sequence: TGTGCCAGCAGTTTATACAGACAGGGCCGATCGGGAGAAAAACTGTTTTTT. As protein: CASSLYRQGRSGEKLFF.